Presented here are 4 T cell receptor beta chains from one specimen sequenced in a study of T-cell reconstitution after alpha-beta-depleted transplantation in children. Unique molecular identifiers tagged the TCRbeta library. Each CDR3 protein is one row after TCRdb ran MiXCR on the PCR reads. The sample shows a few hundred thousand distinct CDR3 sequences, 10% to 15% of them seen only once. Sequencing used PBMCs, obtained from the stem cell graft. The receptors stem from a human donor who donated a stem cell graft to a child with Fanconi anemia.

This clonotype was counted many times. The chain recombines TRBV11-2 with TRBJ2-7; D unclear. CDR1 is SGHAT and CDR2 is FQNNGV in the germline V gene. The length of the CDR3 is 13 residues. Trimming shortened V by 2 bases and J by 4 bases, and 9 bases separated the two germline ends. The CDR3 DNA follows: TGTGCCAGCAGCTTAAATACAGCTTACGAGCAGTACGTC. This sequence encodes CASSLNTAYEQYV.

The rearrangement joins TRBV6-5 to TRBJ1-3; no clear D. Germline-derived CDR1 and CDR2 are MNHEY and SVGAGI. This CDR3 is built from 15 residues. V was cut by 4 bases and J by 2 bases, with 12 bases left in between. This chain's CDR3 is CASSSVSRAGNTIYF. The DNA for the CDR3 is TGTGCCAGCAGTTCTGTATCAAGGGCTGGAAACACCATATATTTT.

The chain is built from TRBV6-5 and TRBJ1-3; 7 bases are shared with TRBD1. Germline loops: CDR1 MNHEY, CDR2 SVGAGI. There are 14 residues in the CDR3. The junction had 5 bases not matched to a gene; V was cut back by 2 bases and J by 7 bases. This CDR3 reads CASSYQAGGNTIYF. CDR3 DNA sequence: TGTGCCAGCAGTTACCAGGCAGGGGGGAACACCATATATTTT.

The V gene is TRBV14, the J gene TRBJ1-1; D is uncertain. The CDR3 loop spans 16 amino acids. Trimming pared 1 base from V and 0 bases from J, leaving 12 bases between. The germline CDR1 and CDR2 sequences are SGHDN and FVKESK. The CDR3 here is CASSQVMGSMNTEAFF. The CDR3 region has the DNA TGTGCCAGCAGCCAAGTAATGGGTTCCATGAACACTGAAGCTTTCTTT. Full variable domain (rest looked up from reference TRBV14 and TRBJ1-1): EAGVTQFPSHSVIEKGQTVTLRCDPISGHDNLYWYRRVMGKEIKFLLHFVKESKQDESGMPNNRFLAERTGGTYSTLKVQPAELEDSGVYFCASSQVMGSMNTEAFFGQGTRLTVV.